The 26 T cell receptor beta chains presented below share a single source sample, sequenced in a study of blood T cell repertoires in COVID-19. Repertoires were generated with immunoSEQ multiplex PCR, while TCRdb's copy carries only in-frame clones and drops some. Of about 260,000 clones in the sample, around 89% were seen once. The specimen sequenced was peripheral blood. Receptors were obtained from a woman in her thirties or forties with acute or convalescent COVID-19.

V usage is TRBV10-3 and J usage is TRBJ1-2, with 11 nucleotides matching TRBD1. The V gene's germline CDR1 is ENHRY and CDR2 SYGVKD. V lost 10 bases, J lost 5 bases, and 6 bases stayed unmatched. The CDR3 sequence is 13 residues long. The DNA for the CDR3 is TGTGCCACTCGGACAGGGGGCGCGTATGGCTACACCTTC. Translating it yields CATRTGGAYGYTF.

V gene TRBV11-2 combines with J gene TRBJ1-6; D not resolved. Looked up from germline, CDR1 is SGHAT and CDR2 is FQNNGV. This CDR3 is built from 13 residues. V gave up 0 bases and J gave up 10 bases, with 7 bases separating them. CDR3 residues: CASSLDFLSPLHF. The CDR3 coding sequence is TGTGCCAGCAGCTTAGATTTCTTATCACCCCTCCACTTT.

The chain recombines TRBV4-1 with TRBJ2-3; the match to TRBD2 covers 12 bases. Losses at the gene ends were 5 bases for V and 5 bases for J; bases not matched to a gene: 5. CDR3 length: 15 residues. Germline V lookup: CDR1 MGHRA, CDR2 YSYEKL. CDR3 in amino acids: CASSRPGLAGDTQYF. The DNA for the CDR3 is TGCGCCAGCAGCAGACCGGGACTAGCGGGAGATACGCAGTATTTT.

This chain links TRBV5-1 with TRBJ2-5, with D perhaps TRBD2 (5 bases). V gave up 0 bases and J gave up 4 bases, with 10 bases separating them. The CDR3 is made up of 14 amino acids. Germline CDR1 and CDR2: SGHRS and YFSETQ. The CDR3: CASSLGIGGETQYF. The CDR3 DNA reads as TGCGCCAGCAGCTTGGGCATCGGAGGAGAGACCCAGTACTTC.

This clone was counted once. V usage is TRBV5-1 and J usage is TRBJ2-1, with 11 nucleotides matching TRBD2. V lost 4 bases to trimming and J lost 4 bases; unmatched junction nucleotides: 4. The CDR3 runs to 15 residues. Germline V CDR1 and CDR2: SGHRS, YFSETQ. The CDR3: CASSRLAGNYNEQFF. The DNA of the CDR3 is TGCGCCAGCAGCCGACTAGCGGGGAATTACAATGAGCAGTTCTTC.

The CDR3: CASSLNLQASGELFF. CDR3 DNA: TGCGCCAGCAGCTTAAATCTCCAAGCGTCCGGGGAGCTGTTTTTT. The chain employs TRBV5-1 and TRBJ2-2; D uncertain. V was clipped by 2 bases and J by 6 bases, with 14 bases between them. Germline V gene lookup returns CDR1 SGHRS and CDR2 YFSETQ. CDR3 size: 15 residues.

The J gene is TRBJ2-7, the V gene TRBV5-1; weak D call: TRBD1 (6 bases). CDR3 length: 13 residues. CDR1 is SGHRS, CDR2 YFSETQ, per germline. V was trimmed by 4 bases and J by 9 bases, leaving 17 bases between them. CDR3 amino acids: CASSPTGPRGQYV. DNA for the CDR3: TGCGCCAGCAGCCCAACCGGGCCCAGGGGGCAGTACGTC.

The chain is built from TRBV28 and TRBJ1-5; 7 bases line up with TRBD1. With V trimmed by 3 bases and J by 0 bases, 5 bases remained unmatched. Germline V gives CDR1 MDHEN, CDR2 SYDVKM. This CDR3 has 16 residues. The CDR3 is CASSFGQVISNQPQHF. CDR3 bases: TGTGCCAGCAGTTTCGGACAGGTAATTAGCAATCAGCCCCAGCATTTT. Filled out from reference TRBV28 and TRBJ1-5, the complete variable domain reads DVKVTQSSRYLVKRTGEKVFLECVQDMDHENMFWYRQDPGLGLRLIYFSYDVKMKEKGDIPEGYSVSREKKERFSLILESASTNQTSMYLCASSFGQVISNQPQHFGDGTRLSIL.

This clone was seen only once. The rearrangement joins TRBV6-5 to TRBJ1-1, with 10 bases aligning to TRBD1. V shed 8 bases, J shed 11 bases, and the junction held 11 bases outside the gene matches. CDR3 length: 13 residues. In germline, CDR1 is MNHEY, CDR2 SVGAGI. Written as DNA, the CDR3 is TGTGCCAGCCGAGAGAGGGACAGGGGAGAGGCTTTCTTT. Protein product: CASRERDRGEAFF.

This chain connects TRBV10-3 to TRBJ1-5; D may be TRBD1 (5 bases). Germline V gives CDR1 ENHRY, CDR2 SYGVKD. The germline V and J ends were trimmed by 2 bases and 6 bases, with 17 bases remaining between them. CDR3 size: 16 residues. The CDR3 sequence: CAISEEGPMGGQPQHF. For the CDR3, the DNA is TGTGCCATCAGTGAGGAGGGACCCATGGGGGGTCAGCCCCAGCATTTT.

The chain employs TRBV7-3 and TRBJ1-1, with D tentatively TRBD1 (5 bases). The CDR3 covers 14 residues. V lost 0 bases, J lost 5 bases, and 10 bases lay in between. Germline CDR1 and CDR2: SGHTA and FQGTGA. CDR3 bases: TGTGCCAGCAGCTTAACAGGAGGGGAGACTGAAGCTTTCTTT. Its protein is CASSLTGGETEAFF. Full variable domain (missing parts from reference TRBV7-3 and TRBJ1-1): GAGVSQTPSNKVTEKGKYVELRCDPISGHTALYWYRQSLGQGPEFLIYFQGTGAADDSGLPNDRFFAVRPEGSVSTLKIQRTERGDSAVYLCASSLTGGETEAFFGQGTRLTVV.

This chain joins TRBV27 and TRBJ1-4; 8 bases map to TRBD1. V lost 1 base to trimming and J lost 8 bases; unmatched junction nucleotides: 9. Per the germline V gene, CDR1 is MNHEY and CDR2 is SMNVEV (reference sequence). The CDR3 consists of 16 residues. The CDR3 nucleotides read TGTGCCAGCAGTTTATTGTATTCCCAGGGGGCGGAAAAACTGTTTTTT. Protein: CASSLLYSQGAEKLFF.

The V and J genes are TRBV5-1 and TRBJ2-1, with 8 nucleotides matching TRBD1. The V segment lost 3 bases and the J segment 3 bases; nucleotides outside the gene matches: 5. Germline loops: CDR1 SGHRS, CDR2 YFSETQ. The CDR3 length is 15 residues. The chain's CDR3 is CASSSGQAYYNEQFF. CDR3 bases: TGCGCCAGCAGCTCGGGACAGGCGTACTACAATGAGCAGTTCTTC.

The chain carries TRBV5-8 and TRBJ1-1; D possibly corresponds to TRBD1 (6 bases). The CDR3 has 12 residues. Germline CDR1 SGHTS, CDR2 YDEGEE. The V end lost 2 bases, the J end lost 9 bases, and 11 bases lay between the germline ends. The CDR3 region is CASSFRDTKAFF. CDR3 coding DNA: TGTGCCAGCAGCTTCCGGGACACCAAAGCTTTCTTT.

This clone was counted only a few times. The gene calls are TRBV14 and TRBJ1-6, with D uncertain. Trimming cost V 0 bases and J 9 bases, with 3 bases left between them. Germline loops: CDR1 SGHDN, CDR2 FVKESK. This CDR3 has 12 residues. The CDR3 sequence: CASSQDVSPLHF. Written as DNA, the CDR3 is TGTGCCAGCAGCCAAGACGTTTCACCCCTCCACTTT.

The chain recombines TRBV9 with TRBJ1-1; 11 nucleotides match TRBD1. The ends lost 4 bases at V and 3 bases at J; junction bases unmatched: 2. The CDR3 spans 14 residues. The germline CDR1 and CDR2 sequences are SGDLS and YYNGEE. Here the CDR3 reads CASSLGQGDTEAFF. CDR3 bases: TGTGCCAGCAGCCTGGGACAGGGGGACACTGAAGCTTTCTTT.

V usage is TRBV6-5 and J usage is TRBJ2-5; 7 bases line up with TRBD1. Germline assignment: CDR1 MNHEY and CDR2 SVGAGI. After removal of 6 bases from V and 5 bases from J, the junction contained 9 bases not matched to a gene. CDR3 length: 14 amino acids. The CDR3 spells CASRSYRGRETQYF. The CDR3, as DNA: TGTGCCAGCAGGTCCTACAGGGGCCGGGAGACCCAGTACTTC.

The DNA of the CDR3 is TGTGCCAGCATTCTGGGGCCTCAGTACAATGAGCAGTTCTTC. Translated, it gives CASILGPQYNEQFF. The genes are TRBV6-5 and TRBJ2-1, with D perhaps TRBD1 (5 bases). Trimming took 7 bases from V and 4 from J, leaving 14 bases between them. CDR3 length: 14 residues. CDR1 and CDR2 from the germline V gene are MNHEY and SVGAGI.

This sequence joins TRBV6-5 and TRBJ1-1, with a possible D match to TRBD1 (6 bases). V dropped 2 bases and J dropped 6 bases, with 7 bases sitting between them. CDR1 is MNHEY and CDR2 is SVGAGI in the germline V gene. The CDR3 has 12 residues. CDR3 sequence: CASSYNRAEAFF. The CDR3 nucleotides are TGTGCCAGCAGTTACAACAGGGCTGAAGCTTTCTTT.

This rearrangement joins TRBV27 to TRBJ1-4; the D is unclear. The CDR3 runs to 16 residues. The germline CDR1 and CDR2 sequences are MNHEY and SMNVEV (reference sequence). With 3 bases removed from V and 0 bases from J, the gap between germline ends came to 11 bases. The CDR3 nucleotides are TGTGCCAGCAGTTTCTACAGAACAGCAACTAATGAAAAACTGTTTTTT. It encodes CASSFYRTATNEKLFF.

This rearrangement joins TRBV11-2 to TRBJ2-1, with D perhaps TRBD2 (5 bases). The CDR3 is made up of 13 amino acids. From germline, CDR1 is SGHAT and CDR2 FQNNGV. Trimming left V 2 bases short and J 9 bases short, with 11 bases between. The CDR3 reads CASSLTWETEQFF. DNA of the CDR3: TGTGCCAGCAGCTTAACCTGGGAGACTGAGCAGTTCTTC.

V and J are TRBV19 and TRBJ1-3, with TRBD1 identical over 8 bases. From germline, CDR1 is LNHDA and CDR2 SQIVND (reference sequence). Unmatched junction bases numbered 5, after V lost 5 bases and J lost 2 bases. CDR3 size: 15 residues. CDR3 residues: CASSPSDRAGNTIYF. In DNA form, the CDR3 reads TGTGCCAGTAGTCCATCGGACAGGGCTGGAAACACCATATATTTT.

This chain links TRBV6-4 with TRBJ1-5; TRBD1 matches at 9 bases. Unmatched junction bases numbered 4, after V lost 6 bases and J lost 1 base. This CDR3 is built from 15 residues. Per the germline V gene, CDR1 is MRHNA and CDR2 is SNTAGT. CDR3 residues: CASRLQGASNQPQHF. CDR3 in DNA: TGTGCCAGCAGATTACAGGGGGCGAGCAATCAGCCCCAGCATTTT.

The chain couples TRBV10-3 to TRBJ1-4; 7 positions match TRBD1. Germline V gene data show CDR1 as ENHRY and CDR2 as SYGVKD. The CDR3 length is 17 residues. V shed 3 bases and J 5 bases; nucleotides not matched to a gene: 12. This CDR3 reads CAISETGQKRSNEKLFF. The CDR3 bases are TGTGCCATCAGTGAAACGGGACAGAAAAGATCAAATGAAAAACTGTTTTTT.

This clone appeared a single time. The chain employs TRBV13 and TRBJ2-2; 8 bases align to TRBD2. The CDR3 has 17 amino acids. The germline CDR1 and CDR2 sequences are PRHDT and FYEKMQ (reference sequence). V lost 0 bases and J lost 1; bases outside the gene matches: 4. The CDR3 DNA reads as TGTGCCAGCAGCTTAGGCCGGCTAGCGGGGAACACCGGGGAGCTGTTTTTT. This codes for CASSLGRLAGNTGELFF. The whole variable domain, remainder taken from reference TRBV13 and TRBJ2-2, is AAGVIQSPRHLIKEKRETATLKCYPIPRHDTVYWYQQGPGQDPQFLISFYEKMQSDKGSIPDRFSAQQFSDYHSELNMSSLELGDSALYFCASSLGRLAGNTGELFFGEGSRLTVL.

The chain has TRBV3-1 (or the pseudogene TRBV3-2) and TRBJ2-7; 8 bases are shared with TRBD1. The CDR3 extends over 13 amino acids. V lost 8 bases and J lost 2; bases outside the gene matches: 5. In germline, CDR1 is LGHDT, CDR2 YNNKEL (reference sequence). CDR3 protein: CASQRQGTYEQYV. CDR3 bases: TGTGCCAGCCAGAGACAGGGGACCTACGAGCAGTACGTC.